This T cell receptor (beta chain) was sequenced in a study of radiation and T cells in renal cell carcinoma. Study information: Nephrectomy followed 15 Gy stereotactic body radiation by 4 weeks.

Sample time point: blood 2 weeks post-SBRT. The treatment denotes: 15 Gy SBRT to primary tumor, nephrectomy 4 weeks later. Profiled with immunoSEQ multiplex PCR; TCRdb holds only in-frame clones, not every one. The sample comprises about 49,000 clones, 75% to 85% of which are singletons, and around 29% rests with the top ten. This clone has more than one count but fewer than ten. The TCR comes from a woman in her sixties or seventies with renal cell carcinoma. The source material was blood, sampled from a patient whose treatment included radiotherapy and nephrectomy.

CDR3 nucleotide sequence: TGTGCCAGCAGCCCCGACAAAAACTATGGCTACACCTTC. It yields the protein CASSPDKNYGYTF. The V gene is TRBV5-4, the J gene TRBJ1-2; the D is unclear. Germline V gene lookup returns CDR1 SGHNT and CDR2 YYREEE (reference sequence). The CDR3 sequence is 13 residues long. Trimming shortened V by 4 bases and J by 2 bases, and 9 bases separated the two germline ends.